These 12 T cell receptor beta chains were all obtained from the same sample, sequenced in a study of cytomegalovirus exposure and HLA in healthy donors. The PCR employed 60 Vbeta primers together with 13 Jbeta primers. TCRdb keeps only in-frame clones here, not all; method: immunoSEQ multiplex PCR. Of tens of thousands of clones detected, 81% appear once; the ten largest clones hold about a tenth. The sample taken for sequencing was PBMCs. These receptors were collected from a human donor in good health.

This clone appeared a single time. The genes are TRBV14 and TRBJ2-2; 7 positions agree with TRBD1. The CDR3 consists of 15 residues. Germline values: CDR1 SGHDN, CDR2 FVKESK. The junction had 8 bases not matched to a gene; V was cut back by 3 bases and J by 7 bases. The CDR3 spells CASSHRGGLVGELFF. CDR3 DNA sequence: TGTGCCAGCAGCCATAGAGGGGGCCTGGTCGGGGAGCTGTTTTTT.

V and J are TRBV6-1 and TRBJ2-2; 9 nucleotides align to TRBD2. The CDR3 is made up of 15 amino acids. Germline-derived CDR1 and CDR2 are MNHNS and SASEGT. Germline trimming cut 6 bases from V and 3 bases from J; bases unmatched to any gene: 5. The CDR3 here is CASSERGADTGELFF. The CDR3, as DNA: TGTGCCAGCAGCGAGCGGGGGGCGGACACCGGGGAGCTGTTTTTT.

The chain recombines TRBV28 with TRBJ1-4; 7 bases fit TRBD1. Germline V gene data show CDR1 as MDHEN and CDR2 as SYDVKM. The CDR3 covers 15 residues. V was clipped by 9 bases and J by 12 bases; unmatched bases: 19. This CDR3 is CASRTPTGAPKELFF. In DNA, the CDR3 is TGTGCCAGTAGAACCCCTACAGGGGCCCCCAAAGAACTGTTTTTT.

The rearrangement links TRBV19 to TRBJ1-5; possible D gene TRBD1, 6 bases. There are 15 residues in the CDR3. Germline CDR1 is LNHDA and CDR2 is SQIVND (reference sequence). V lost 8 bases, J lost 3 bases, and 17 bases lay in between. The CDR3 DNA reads TGTGCCAGTTCCGGGGGGCAGGAGGCCAATCAGCCCCAGCATTTT. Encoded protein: CASSGGQEANQPQHF.

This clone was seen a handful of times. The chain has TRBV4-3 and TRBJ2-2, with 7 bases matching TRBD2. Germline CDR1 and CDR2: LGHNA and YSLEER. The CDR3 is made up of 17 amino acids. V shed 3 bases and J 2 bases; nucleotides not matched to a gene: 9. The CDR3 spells CASSQVRAGVNTGELFF. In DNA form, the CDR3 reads TGCGCCAGCAGCCAGGTCCGGGCGGGGGTTAACACCGGGGAGCTGTTTTTT.

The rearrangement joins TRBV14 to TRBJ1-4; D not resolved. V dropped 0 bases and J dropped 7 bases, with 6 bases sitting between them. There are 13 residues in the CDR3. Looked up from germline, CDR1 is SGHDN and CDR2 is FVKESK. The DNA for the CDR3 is TGTGCCAGCAGCCAAGAGCTGAGTGAAAAACTGTTTTTT. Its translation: CASSQELSEKLFF. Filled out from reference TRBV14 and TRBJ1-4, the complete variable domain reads EAGVTQFPSHSVIEKGQTVTLRCDPISGHDNLYWYRRVMGKEIKFLLHFVKESKQDESGMPNNRFLAERTGGTYSTLKVQPAELEDSGVYFCASSQELSEKLFFGSGTQLSVL.

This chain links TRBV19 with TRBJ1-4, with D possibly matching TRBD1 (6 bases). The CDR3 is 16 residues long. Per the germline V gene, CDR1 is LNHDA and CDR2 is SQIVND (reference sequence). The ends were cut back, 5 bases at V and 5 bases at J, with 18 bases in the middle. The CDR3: CASSHPRTVANEKLFF. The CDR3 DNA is TGTGCCAGTAGTCACCCCCGGACAGTAGCAAATGAAAAACTGTTTTTT. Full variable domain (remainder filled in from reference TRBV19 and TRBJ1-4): DGGITQSPKYLFRKEGQNVTLSCEQNLNHDAMYWYRQDPGQGLRLIYYSQIVNDFQKGDIAEGYSVSREKKESFPLTVTSAQKNPTAFYLCASSHPRTVANEKLFFGSGTQLSVL.

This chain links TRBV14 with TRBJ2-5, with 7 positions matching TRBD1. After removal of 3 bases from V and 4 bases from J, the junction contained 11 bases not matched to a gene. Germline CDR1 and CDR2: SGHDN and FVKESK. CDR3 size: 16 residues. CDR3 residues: CASSHRLDRVRETQYF. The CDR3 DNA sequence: TGTGCCAGCAGCCACCGTCTCGACAGGGTGAGAGAGACCCAGTACTTC.

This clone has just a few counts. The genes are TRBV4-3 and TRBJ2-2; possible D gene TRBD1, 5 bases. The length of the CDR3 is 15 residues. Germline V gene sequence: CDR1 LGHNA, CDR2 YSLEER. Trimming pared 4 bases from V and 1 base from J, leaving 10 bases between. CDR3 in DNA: TGCGCCAGCAGCCTGGGGCTGGGGAACACCGGGGAGCTGTTTTTT. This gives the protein CASSLGLGNTGELFF.

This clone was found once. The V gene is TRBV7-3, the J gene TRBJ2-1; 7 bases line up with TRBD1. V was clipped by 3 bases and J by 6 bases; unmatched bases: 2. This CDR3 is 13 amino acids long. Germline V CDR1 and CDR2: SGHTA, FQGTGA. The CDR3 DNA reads TGTGCCAGCAGCTTGGGGACAGCCAATGAGCAGTTCTTC. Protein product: CASSLGTANEQFF.

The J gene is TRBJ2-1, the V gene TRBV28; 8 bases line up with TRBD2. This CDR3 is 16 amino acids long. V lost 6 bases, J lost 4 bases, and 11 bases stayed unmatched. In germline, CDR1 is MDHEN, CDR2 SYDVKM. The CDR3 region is CASRLLAGGGYNEQFF. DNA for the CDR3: TGTGCCAGCAGGTTGCTAGCGGGCGGGGGTTACAATGAGCAGTTCTTC. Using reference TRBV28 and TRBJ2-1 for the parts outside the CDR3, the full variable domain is DVKVTQSSRYLVKRTGEKVFLECVQDMDHENMFWYRQDPGLGLRLIYFSYDVKMKEKGDIPEGYSVSREKKERFSLILESASTNQTSMYLCASRLLAGGGYNEQFFGPGTRLTVL.

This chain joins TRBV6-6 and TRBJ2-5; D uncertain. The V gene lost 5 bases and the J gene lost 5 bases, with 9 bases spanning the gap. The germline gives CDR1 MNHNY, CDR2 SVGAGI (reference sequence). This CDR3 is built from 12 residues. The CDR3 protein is CASSPPGETQYF. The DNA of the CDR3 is TGTGCCAGCAGTCCCCCCGGGGAGACCCAGTACTTC.